This T cell receptor (beta chain) was sequenced for a study of T cell responses to AZD1222 COVID-19 vaccine (TCRdb year 2021). About the study as a whole: A total of just over 230 trial participants underwent TCR sequencing, of whom around 210 had received two doses of AZD1222 and some 25 had received two doses of the MenACWY control vaccine. Enrollment into the trials was organized by age into subgroups of 18-55, 56-69 and 70-plus years, and those subgroups contained approximately 160, 26 and 62 TCR-sequenced participants, respectively. What the work shows at the level of the full study, not this receptor alone: Most participants were white British and females outnumbered males, and the authors suggested that clonal diversity may have been underestimated. Spike-specific TCR breadth and depth rose significantly after two AZD1222 doses compared with day 0 and with MenACWY recipients. The 56-69-year group was small, and its depth increase did not reach significance, likely because of low power. Because no samples from the day 14 peak response were available, repertoires could be characterized only after the peak T cell response. Only six AZD1222 recipients were SARS-CoV-2 seropositive at baseline, limiting conclusions about previously exposed vaccinees. Vaccine-associated CD4 TCRs spanned the whole spike protein, with dominant responses in regions 160-218 and 743-854. Reportedly, close to half of the unique spike-specific TCRs recognized epitopes lying outside the regions that are mutated in the B.1.351 and B.1.1.7 variants.

CDR1 is given as SGHTS and CDR2 as YDEGEE, both from the germline V gene. Trimming accounts for 1 base at V and 3 bases at J, while the number of junction bases matched to no gene is 11. The CDR3 covers 18 residues, taking in both the cysteine and the phenylalanine. The CDR3 DNA has 54 bases and is translated from base 1. The intended sense of this specimen's time point label: baseline before first vaccination. The label giving this sample's treatment or condition can be read as: meningococcal conjugate vaccine given as trial control. The vaccinee samples were drawn from two UK trials, COV001 and COV002, one of which was a single-blind randomized controlled phase 2/3 trial testing AZD1222 (ChAdOx1 nCoV-19) in healthy adults. For TCRbeta chain sequencing, PBMC samples from trial participants were taken at day 0 and at day 28 after the second dose. Concerning this clone: What antigen it recognizes has not been identified. Base qualities were left out, and no much larger clone turns up one base away.

The CDR3 regions of human TCRbeta chains were analyzed by immunosequencing. Per the authors' processing: TCRs in the repertoires were matched against a reference library of SARS-CoV-2-specific TCRs that had been generated with the MIRA antigen-specificity platform. Breadth meant the fraction of unique TCRs that were SARS-CoV-2-associated, whereas depth meant the fraction of total T cells that were SARS-CoV-2-associated. Using the MIRA data, each spike-specific TCR was assigned both to the spike region to which the TCR was reactive and to a CD4 or CD8 class. Log10-transformed breadth and depth values were compared by one-way ANOVA with Sidak's multiple comparisons tests. TCRdb carries this immuneACCESS record with in-frame sequences only. Its versions omit some clonotypes, under half of them owing to an unresolved V gene in the studies checked, with the rest unexplained. The D gene and trimming were derived from the DNA, and the V and J assignments and clone size from that table. In this sample the table shows about 150,000 clones, 85% to 90% of which occur a single time. 5.5% to 6% of the sample lies in the top ten.

This specimen consisted of peripheral blood, obtained on day 0 of MenACWY control vaccination. The chain is encoded by TRBV5-8 joined to TRBJ2-3; the junction holds 10 bases that match TRBD1. The sequence was collected from an adult in good health. The nucleotide sequence reads as follows: TGTGCCAGCAGCTTGTGGGCCCGGACAGGGGGTCAAACAGATACGCAGTATTTT. Its coded protein is CASSLWARTGGQTDTQYF.